This TCR beta chain emerged from a study of CD8 T cells in ankylosing spondylitis. At least ten counts were recorded for this clonotype. MiXCR was run by TCRdb on the 5' RACE reads, yielding one entry per CDR3 protein. The data hold more than 150,000 distinct CDR3 sequences, with 10% to 15% observed a single time. Looked up from germline, CDR1 is DFQATT and CDR2 is SNEGSKA (reference sequence). The ends lost 3 bases at V and 8 bases at J; junction bases unmatched: 9. The CDR3 consists of 14 residues. V is TRBV20-1 and J is TRBJ1-5, with 8 positions matching TRBD1. Source material: blood, either unsorted or a sorted T cell fraction (not recorded which). This clonotype was obtained from a female donor with ankylosing spondylitis or in good health (not recorded which). The CDR3 sequence: CSARIAGGSEPQHF. CDR3 DNA sequence: TGCAGTGCTAGGATTGCAGGGGGCTCGGAGCCCCAGCATTTT.